This T cell receptor beta chain was profiled in a study of regulatory T cells in long-lasting Graves disease. Study-level information: Those Graves' patients who were newly diagnosed had been on antithyroid drugs under 3 months.

Time point described: newly diagnosed GD, antithyroid drugs for less than 3 months. Extracted RNA from PBMCs served as the source of the TCR library. TCR beta libraries were built with iRepertoire HTBI primers and Arm-PCR of CDR3 regions. TCRdb recomputed calls from the multiplex PCR reads with MiXCR, one row per CDR3 protein. The table has over 450,000 distinct CDR3 sequences, about 12% seen once. The germline CDR1 and CDR2 sequences are SQVTM and ANQGSEA. The CDR3 runs 12 residues. V lost 3 bases and J 4 bases, leaving 7 bases between the germline ends. This clonotype was seen only a few times. These sequences were also reported in another study, on T cells in Graves' hyperthyroidism and ophthalmopathy. That study adds: A model built on 13 V-J features separated ophthalmopathy from stable hyperthyroidism.

The sample was peripheral blood mononuclear cells (PBMCs), taken at new diagnosis, from a patient treated with antithyroid drugs. V usage is TRBV29-1 and J usage is TRBJ1-3; D is perhaps TRBD1 (6 bases). The receptor was isolated from a woman aged 25 to 45 with Graves disease. CDR3 sequence: CSVDTGGNTIYF. The CDR3 region has the DNA TGCAGCGTTGACACAGGGGGAAACACCATATATTTT.